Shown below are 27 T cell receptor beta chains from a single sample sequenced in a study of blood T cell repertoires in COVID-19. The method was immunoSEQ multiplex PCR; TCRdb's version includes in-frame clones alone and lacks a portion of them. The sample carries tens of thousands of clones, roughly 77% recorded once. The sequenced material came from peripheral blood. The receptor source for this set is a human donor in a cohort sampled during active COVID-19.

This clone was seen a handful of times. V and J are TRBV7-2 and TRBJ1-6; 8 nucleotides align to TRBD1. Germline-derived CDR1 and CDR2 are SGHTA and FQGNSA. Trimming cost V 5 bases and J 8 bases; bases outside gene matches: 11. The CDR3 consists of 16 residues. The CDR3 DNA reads TGTGCCAGCAGCCCCTTTCGGACAGGGCCCTATTCACCCCTCCACTTT. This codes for CASSPFRTGPYSPLHF.

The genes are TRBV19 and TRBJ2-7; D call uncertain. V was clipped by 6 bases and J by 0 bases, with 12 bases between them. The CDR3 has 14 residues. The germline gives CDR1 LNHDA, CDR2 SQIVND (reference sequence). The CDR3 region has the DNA TGTGCCAGTAGCCTAGGTCCGGTCTCCTACGAGCAGTACTTC. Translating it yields CASSLGPVSYEQYF. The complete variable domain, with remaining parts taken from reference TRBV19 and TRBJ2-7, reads DGGITQSPKYLFRKEGQNVTLSCEQNLNHDAMYWYRQDPGQGLRLIYYSQIVNDFQKGDIAEGYSVSREKKESFPLTVTSAQKNPTAFYLCASSLGPVSYEQYFGPGTRLTVT.

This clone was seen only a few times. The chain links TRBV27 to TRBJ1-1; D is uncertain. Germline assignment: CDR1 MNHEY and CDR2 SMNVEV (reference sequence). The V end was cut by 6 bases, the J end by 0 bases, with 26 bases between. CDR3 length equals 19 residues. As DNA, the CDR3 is TGTGCCAGCAGCCCGGTGGGAGAAGGACGGTACGGCATGAACACTGAAGCTTTCTTT. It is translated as CASSPVGEGRYGMNTEAFF.

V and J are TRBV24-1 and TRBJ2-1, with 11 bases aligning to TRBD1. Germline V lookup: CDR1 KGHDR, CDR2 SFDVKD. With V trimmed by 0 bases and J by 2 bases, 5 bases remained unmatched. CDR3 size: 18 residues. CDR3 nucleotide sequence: TGTGCCACCAGTGATTTGCCCGGGACAGGGGGTCCCTACAATGAGCAGTTCTTC. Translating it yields CATSDLPGTGGPYNEQFF.

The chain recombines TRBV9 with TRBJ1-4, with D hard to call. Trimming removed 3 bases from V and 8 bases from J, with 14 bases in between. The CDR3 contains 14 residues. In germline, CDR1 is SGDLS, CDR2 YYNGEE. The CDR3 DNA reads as TGTGCCAGCAGCGCCGGGAGTGTTGGGGAAAAACTGTTTTTT. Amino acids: CASSAGSVGEKLFF.

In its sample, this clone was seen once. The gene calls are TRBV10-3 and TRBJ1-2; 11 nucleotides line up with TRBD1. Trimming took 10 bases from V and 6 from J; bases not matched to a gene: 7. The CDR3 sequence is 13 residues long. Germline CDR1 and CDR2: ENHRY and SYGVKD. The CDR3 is CATGQGVFDGYTF. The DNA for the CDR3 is TGTGCCACGGGACAGGGGGTCTTCGATGGCTACACCTTC.

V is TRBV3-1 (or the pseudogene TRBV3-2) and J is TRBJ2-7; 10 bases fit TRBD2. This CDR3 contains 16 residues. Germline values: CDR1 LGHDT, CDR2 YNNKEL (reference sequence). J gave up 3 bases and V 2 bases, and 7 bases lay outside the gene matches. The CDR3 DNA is TGTGCCAGCAGCCAACCCCTAGCGGGAGCGAACTACGAGCAGTACTTC. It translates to CASSQPLAGANYEQYF.

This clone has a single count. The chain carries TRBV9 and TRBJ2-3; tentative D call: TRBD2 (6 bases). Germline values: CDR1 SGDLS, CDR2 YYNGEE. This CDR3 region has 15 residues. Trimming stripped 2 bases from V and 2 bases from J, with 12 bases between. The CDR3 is CASSVDSGSTDTQYF. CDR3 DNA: TGTGCCAGCAGCGTCGATAGCGGATCCACAGATACGCAGTATTTT.

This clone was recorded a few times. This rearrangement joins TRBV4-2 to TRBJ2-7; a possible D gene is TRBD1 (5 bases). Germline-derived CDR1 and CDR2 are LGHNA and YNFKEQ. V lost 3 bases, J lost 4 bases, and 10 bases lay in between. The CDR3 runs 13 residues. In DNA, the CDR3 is TGTGCCAGCAGCCACGGAGACAGTTACGAGCAGTACTTC. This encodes CASSHGDSYEQYF.

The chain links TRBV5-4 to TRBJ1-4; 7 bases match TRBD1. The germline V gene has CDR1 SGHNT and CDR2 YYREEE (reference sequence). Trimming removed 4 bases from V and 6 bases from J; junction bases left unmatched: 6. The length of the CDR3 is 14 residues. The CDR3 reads CASSIQGLHEKLFF. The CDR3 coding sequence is TGTGCCAGCAGCATACAGGGGCTTCATGAAAAACTGTTTTTT.

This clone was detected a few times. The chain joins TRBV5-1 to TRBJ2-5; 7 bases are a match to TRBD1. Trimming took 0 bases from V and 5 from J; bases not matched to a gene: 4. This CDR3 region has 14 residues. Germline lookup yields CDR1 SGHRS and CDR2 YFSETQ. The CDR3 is CASSLVGGAETQYF. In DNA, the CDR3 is TGCGCCAGCAGCTTGGTAGGGGGCGCTGAGACCCAGTACTTC.

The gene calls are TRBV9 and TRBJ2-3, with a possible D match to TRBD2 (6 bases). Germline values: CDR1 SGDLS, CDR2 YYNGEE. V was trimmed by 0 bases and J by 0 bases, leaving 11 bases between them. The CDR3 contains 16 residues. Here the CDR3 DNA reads TGTGCCAGCAGCGTAGGGGGGGACGGTAGCACAGATACGCAGTATTTT. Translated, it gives CASSVGGDGSTDTQYF.

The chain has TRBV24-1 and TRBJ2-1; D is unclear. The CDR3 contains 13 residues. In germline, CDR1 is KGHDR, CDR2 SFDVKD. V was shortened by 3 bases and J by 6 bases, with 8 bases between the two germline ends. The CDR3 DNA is TGTGCCACCAGTGATCCTGACATCAATGAGCAGTTCTTC. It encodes CATSDPDINEQFF.

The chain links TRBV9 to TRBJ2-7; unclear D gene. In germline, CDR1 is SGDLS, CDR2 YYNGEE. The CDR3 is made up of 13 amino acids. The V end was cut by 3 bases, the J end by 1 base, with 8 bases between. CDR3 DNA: TGTGCCAGCAGCGGACCGCGGTCCTACGAGCAGTACTTC. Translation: CASSGPRSYEQYF.

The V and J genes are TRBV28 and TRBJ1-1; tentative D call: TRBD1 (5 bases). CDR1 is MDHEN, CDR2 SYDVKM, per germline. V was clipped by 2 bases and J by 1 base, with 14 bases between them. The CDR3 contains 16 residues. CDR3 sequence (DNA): TGTGCCAGCAGTTTACCCGCAGGGTCCGGGAACACTGAAGCTTTCTTT. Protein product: CASSLPAGSGNTEAFF.

CDR3 amino acids: CSVVDARIPDTQYF. DNA for the CDR3: TGCAGCGTTGTTGACGCTAGAATCCCAGATACGCAGTATTTT. The rearrangement uses TRBV29-1 and TRBJ2-3; D unresolved. Trimming took off 4 bases at V and 4 bases at J, with 15 bases between the two ends. This CDR3 has 14 amino acids. The germline V gene encodes CDR1 SQVTM and CDR2 ANQGSEA.

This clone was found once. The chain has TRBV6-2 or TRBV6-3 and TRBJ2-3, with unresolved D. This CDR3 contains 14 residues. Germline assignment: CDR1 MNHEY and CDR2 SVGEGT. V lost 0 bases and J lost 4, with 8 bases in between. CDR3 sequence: CASSYSSYPDTQYF. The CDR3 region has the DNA TGTGCCAGCAGTTACTCTTCCTACCCAGATACGCAGTATTTT.

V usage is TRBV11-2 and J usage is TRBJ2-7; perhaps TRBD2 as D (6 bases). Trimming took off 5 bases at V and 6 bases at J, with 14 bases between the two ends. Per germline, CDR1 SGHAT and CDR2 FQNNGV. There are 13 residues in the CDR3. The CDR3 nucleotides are TGTGCCAGCAGCCCCGTCGGGAGTCGCGAGCAGTACTTC. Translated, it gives CASSPVGSREQYF.

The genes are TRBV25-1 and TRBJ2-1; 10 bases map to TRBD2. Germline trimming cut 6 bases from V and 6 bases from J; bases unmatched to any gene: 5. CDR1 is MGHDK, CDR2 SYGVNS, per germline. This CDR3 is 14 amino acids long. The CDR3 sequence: CASSPLAGVNEQFF. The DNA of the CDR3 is TGTGCCAGCAGCCCTCTAGCGGGAGTCAATGAGCAGTTCTTC.

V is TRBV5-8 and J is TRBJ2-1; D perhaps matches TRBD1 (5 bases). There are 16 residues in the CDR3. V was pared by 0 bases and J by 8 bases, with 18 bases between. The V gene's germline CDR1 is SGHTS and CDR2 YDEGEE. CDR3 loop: CASSLGRAQGVDEQFF. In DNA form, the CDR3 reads TGTGCCAGCAGCTTGGGCCGGGCCCAGGGCGTCGATGAGCAGTTCTTC.

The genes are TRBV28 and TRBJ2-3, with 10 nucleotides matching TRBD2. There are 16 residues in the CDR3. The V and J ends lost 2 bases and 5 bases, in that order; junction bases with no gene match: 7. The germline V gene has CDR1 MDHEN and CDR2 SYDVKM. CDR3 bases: TGTGCCAGCAGTTTAGCCTCTAGCGGGAGTAAAGATACGCAGTATTTT. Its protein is CASSLASSGSKDTQYF.

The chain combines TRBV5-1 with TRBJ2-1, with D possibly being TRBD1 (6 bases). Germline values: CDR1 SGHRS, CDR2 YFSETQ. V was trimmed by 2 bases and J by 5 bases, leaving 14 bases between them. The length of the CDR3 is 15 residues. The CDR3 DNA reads TGCGCCAGCAGCTTAGGACAGAGGCCACACAATGAGCAGTTCTTC. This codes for CASSLGQRPHNEQFF.

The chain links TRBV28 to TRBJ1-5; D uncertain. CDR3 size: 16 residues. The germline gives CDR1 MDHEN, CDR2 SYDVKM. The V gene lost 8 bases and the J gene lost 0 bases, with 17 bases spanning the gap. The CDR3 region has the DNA TGTGCCAGCCGCCATCCCGGGTCATATAGCAATCAGCCCCAGCATTTT. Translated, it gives CASRHPGSYSNQPQHF.

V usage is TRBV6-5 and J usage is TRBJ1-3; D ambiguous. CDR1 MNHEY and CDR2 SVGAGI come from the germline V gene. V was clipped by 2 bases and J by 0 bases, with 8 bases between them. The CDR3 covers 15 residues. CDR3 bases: TGTGCCAGCAGTTACAGCCAAACCTCTGGAAACACCATATATTTT. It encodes CASSYSQTSGNTIYF.

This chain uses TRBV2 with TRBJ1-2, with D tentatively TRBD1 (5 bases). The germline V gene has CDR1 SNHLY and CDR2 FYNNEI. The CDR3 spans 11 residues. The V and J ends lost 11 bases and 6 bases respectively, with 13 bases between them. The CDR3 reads CACDSLNGYTF. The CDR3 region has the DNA TGTGCCTGCGACAGCTTGAATGGCTACACCTTC.

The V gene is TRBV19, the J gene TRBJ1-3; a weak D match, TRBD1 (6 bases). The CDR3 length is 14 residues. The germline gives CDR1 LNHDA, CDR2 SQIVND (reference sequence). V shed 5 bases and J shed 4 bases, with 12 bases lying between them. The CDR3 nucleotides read TGTGCCAGTAGTCTACCGGACAGAGGAAACACCATATATTTT. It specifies CASSLPDRGNTIYF.

CDR3 amino acids: CASTPGRNSPLHF. DNA of the CDR3: TGTGCCAGTACTCCAGGCCGGAATTCACCCCTCCACTTT. The rearrangement joins TRBV19 to TRBJ1-6; D remains unclear. Germline V gene data show CDR1 as LNHDA and CDR2 as SQIVND (reference sequence). Trimming pared 7 bases from V and 7 bases from J, leaving 11 bases between. CDR3 size: 13 residues.